This T cell receptor beta chain was obtained from a study of blood T cell repertoires in COVID-19. On the study more broadly: The United States, Italy and Spain provided the acute and convalescent COVID-19 samples.

V lost 5 bases, J lost 4 bases, and 10 bases stayed unmatched. The CDR3 contains 17 residues. Germline CDR1 is SGHVS and CDR2 is FNYEAQ. Produced via immunoSEQ multiplex PCR; TCRdb's table is partial and in-frame only. The repertoire holds roughly 61,000 clones, with approximately 87% as singletons. The V and J genes are TRBV7-6 and TRBJ2-2, with 10 positions matching TRBD2. This sequence originates from a man between 35 and 55 years old with active COVID-19. Input material: peripheral blood. The CDR3 nucleotides read TGTGCCAGCAGCACGTCTGGGACTAGCGTTATCACCGGGGAGCTGTTTTTT. Translating gives CASSTSGTSVITGELFF.